Listed below are T cell receptor beta chains from one sample, sequenced in a study of CD8 T cells in Susac syndrome. MiXCR, run by TCRdb on the immunoSEQ multiplex PCR reads, gives a single entry per CDR3 protein. This table holds 400,000 or so distinct CDR3 sequences, approximately 85% found once. The source material was CD8+ T cells from PBMCs. These receptors were obtained from a human donor with multiple sclerosis. Both conserved end residues are part of each CDR3. The D gene is left open where the match is weak. The size of a clone is reported for some rows only, either as once, few or many, or as a class for expanded clones.

NA,TRBJ1-1,NA,TRBV19,TGTGCCAGTAGTATTAGCCGCGGCTACACTGAAGCTTTCTTT,CASSISRGYTEAFF
NA,TRBJ1-2,NA,TRBV6-5,TGTGCCAGCAGTTACGCCGGGGCTTTCGGCTACACCTTC,CASSYAGAFGYTF
NA,TRBJ2-5,TRBD2,TRBV20-1,TGCAGTGCTAGAGATCCGTTGACTAGCGGGGGGGGCTATAAAGAGACCCAGTACTTC,CSARDPLTSGGGYKETQYF
NA,TRBJ1-2,NA,TRBV7-9,TGTGCCAGCAGCTTAATAGGGGGGACCGGCTATGGCTACACCTTC,CASSLIGGTGYGYTF
NA,TRBJ2-3,NA,TRBV5-1,TGCGCCAGCAGCTTCGTTGGGGCAGGGGTCGATACGCAGTATTTT,CASSFVGAGVDTQYF
NA,TRBJ2-7,NA,TRBV27,TGTGCCAGCGTTTTATCGCCGGGTTTCTCTTGGGAGCAGTACTTC,CASVLSPGFSWEQYF
NA,TRBJ2-2,TRBD2,TRBV10-3,TGTGCCATCAGCCCGGGACTAGCGGGAGGGCCTGGCGGGGAGCTGTTTTTT,CAISPGLAGGPGGELFF
NA,TRBJ2-1,NA,TRBV5-1,TGCGCCAGCAGCTTGTACGAGGCCGGGACAACTGAGCAGTTCTTC,CASSLYEAGTTEQFF
NA,TRBJ2-3,NA,TRBV7-9,TGTGCCAGCACCCAGGGGGGTGCCCCTAGCACAGATACGCAGTATTTT,CASTQGGAPSTDTQYF
NA,TRBJ2-7,NA,TRBV5-1,TGCGCCAGCAGCTTCCGCGGTGGTGACGATCTCCGCGAGCAGTACTTC,CASSFRGGDDLREQYF
NA,TRBJ1-5,NA,TRBV4-1,TGCGCCAGCAGCCAAGAGAAAATAGAGGGGCAGCCCCAGCATTTT,CASSQEKIEGQPQHF
few,TRBJ2-5,NA,TRBV2,TGTGCCAGCAGTGACCAAGAGACCCAGTACTTC,CASSDQETQYF
NA,TRBJ2-5,NA,TRBV7-9,TGTGCCAGCAGCTTAGATTTATCCCAAGAGACCCAGTACTTC,CASSLDLSQETQYF
NA,TRBJ2-3,TRBD2,TRBV10-3,TGTGCCATCAGTGAGTCGGGGGGGGGACCCACAGATACGCAGTATTTT,CAISESGGGPTDTQYF
NA,TRBJ1-1,TRBD1,TRBV5-1,TGCGCCAGCAGCTGGGGGACAGGGGTGGACACTGAAGCTTTCTTT,CASSWGTGVDTEAFF
once,TRBJ2-2,NA,TRBV4-1,TGCGCCAGCAGGACGGGTGCGAACACCGGGGAGCTGTTTTTT,CASRTGANTGELFF
NA,TRBJ2-1,NA,TRBV5-1,TGCGCCAGCAGCTTGGCGTTTGGGAGTCCCCGACTTTACAATGAGCAGTTCTTC,CASSLAFGSPRLYNEQFF
once,TRBJ2-7,NA,TRBV4-2,TGTGCCAGCAGCCAGGATTTGGGGGCTTCCTCCTACGAGCAGTACTTC,CASSQDLGASSYEQYF
NA,TRBJ1-1,TRBD1,TRBV12-5,TGTGCTAGTGGTTTTCAGACAGGGGAGAGGGTTTGGCGGCTGAACACTGAAGCTTTCTTT,CASGFQTGERVWRLNTEAFF
few,TRBJ2-7,TRBD2,TRBV5-1,TGCGCCAGCAGCTCCACTAGCGGGGTGGGGGAGCAGTACTTC,CASSSTSGVGEQYF
few,TRBJ1-6,NA,TRBV7-9,TGTGTTTCCAGGGAAGATAATTCACCCCTCCACTTT,CVSREDNSPLHF
NA,TRBJ1-6,NA,TRBV10-3,TGTGCCATCAGGCACGAGGTCTTCGATGATCTCCACTTT,CAIRHEVFDDLHF
NA,TRBJ1-2,NA,TRBV2,TGTGCCAGCAGCCCCTTGTTGGGCGCTAACTATGGCTACACCTTC,CASSPLLGANYGYTF
NA,TRBJ2-2,NA,TRBV9,TGTGCCAGCAGCGTAGGGGTCATCCAAGGCCCCGGGGAGCTGTTTTTT,CASSVGVIQGPGELFF
few,TRBJ2-3,NA,TRBV7-9,TGTGCCAGCAGCTTAGCTCGCCCCAGCAGCACAGATACGCAGTATTTT,CASSLARPSSTDTQYF
NA,TRBJ1-1,TRBD1,TRBV28,TGTGCCAGCAGTCTTGACAGGGGGCCGGTCACTGAAGCTTTCTTT,CASSLDRGPVTEAFF
NA,TRBJ2-7,TRBD1,TRBV6-5,TGTGCCAGCAGTTACTCGAGCTTTGGGACAGTAACCTACGAGCAGTACTTC,CASSYSSFGTVTYEQYF
NA,TRBJ2-2,NA,TRBV11-2,TGTGCCAGCAGCTTAGATCGAGGTCACGGGGAGCTGTTTTTT,CASSLDRGHGELFF
NA,TRBJ1-1,NA,TRBV12-3/TRBV12-4,TGTGCCAGCAGCATCAAGGGGAGGAACACTGAAGCTTTCTTT,CASSIKGRNTEAFF
NA,TRBJ2-7,NA,TRBV7-3,TGTGCCAGCAGCTTATGGATCCCAGTCCGGGGCCGGCCCCACTCCTACGAGCAGTACTTC,CASSLWIPVRGRPHSYEQYF
NA,TRBJ2-7,NA,TRBV7-9,TGTGCCAGCGCCCTGGGTTACGAGCAGTACTTC,CASALGYEQYF
NA,TRBJ2-1,TRBD2,TRBV29-1,TGCAGCGTAGTTAGCGGGAGCTCCTACAATGAGCAGTTCTTC,CSVVSGSSYNEQFF
NA,TRBJ1-1,NA,TRBV27,TGTGCCAGCAGTTTCGGGGCCGACGGGGCCACTGAAGCTTTCTTT,CASSFGADGATEAFF
few,TRBJ2-5,NA,TRBV11-2,TGTGCCAGCAGCTCTCAGGGGCAAGAGACCCAGTACTTC,CASSSQGQETQYF
NA,TRBJ2-7,NA,TRBV5-4,TGTGCCAGCCATACGACAGGGAGGGACGAGCAGTACTTC,CASHTTGRDEQYF
NA,TRBJ1-1,NA,TRBV6-1,TGTGCCAGCCCCCAAATAGCAGGGAAGAACACTGAAGCTTTCTTT,CASPQIAGKNTEAFF
NA,TRBJ2-1,NA,TRBV20-1,TGCAGTGCTAGAGATAGCGCGAACTACAATGAGCAGTTCTTC,CSARDSANYNEQFF
once,TRBJ1-6,NA,TRBV4-1,TGCGCCAGCAGCCGAGGCCCCGGGTCGTATAATTCACCCCTCCACTTT,CASSRGPGSYNSPLHF
NA,TRBJ1-5,TRBD1,TRBV4-1,TGCGCCAGCAGCCAGACCGCAGGGGGGGTTCAACAGCATTTT,CASSQTAGGVQQHF
NA,TRBJ2-3,TRBD2,TRBV7-9,TGTGCCAGCAGCCAAATAGGACTAGCGGATACGCAGTATTTT,CASSQIGLADTQYF
NA,TRBJ2-3,NA,TRBV27,TGTGCCAGCAGTTTATCGACGGAAGATACGCAGTATTTT,CASSLSTEDTQYF
NA,TRBJ1-2,NA,TRBV6-1,TGTTCCAGCAGGGTTTATGGCTACACCTTC,CSSRVYGYTF
NA,TRBJ1-2,TRBD1,TRBV27,TGTGCCAGCAGTTCTCCCACCGGGACAGGGGGCTTTGGCTATGGCTACACCTTC,CASSSPTGTGGFGYGYTF
NA,TRBJ2-1,TRBD1,TRBV12-3/TRBV12-4,TGTGCCAGCAGCCGACCGGACAGGGGGCACAATGAGCAGTTCTTC,CASSRPDRGHNEQFF
NA,TRBJ1-5,NA,TRBV10-3,TGTGCCATCAGTGAGGATAGGGTTGAAACTAATCAGCCCCAGCATTTT,CAISEDRVETNQPQHF